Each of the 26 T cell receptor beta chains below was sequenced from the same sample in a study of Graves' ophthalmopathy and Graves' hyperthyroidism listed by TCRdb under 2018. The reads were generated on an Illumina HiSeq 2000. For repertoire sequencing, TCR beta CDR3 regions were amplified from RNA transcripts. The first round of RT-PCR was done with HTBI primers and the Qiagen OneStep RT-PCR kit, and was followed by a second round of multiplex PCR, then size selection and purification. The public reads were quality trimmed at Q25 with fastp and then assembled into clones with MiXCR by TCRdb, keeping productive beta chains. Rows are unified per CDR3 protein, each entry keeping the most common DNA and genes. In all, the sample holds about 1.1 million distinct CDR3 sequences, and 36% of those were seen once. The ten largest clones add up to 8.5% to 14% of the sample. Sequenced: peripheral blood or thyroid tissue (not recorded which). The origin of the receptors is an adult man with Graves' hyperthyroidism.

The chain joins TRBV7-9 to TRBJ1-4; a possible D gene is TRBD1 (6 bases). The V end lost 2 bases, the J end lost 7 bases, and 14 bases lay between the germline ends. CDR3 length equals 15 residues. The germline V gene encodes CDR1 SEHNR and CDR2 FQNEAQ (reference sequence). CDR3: CASSLQFIGGEKLFF. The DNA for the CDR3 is TGTGCCAGCAGCTTACAGTTCATAGGGGGTGAAAAACTGTTTTTT.

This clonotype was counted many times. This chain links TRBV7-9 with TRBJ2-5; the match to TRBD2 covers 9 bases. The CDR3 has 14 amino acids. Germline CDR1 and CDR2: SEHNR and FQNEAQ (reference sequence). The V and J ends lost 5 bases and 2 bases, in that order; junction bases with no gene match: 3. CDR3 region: CASSKTSGQETQYF. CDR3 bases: TGTGCCAGCAGCAAGACTAGCGGTCAAGAGACCCAGTACTTC. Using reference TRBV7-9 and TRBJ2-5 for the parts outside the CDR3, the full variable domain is DTGVSQNPRHKITKRGQNVTFRCDPISEHNRLYWYRQTLGQGPEFLTYFQNEAQLEKSRLLSDRFSAERPKGSFSTLEIQRTEQGDSAMYLCASSKTSGQETQYFGPGTRLLVL.

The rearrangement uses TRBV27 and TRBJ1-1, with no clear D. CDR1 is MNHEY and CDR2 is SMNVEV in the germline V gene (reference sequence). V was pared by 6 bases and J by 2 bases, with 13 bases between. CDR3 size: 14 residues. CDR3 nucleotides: TGTGCCAGCAGGCCTCCGGGTTCAAACACTGAAGCTTTCTTT. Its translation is CASRPPGSNTEAFF.

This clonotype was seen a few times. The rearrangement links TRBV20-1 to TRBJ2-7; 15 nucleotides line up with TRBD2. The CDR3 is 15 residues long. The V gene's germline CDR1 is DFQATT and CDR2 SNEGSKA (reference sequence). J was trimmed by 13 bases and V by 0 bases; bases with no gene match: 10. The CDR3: CSARDLGLAGGGGYF. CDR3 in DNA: TGCAGTGCTAGAGATTTGGGACTAGCGGGAGGCGGAGGCTACTTC.

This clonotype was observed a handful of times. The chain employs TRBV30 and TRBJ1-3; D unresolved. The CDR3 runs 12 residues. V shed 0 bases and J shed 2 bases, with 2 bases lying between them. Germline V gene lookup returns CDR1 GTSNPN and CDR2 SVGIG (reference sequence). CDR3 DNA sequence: TGTGCCTGGAGTGTCGCTGGAAACACCATATATTTT. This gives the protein CAWSVAGNTIYF.

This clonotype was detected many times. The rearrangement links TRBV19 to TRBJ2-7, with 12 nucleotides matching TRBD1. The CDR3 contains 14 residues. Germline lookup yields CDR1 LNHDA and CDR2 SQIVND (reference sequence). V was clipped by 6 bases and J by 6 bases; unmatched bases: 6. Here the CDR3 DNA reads TGTGCCAGTAGGGGACAGGGGGCGAAAGGCGAGCAGTACTTC. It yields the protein CASRGQGAKGEQYF.

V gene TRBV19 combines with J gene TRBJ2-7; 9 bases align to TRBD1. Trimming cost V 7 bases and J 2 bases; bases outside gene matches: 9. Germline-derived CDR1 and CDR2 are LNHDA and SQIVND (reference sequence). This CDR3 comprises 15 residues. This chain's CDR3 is CASKGPGQGPYEQYF. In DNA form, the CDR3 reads TGTGCCAGTAAGGGACCGGGACAGGGACCCTACGAGCAGTACTTC. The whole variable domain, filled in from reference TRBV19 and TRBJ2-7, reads DGGITQSPKYLFRKEGQNVTLSCEQNLNHDAMYWYRQDPGQGLRLIYYSQIVNDFQKGDIAEGYSVSREKKESFPLTVTSAQKNPTAFYLCASKGPGQGPYEQYFGPGTRLTVT.

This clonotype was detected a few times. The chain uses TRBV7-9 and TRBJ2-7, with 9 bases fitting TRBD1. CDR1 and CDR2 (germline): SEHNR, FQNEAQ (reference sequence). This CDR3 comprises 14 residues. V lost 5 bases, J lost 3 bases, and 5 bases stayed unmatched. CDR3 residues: CASSGGDRDYEQYF. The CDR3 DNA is TGTGCCAGCAGCGGGGGGGACAGGGACTACGAGCAGTACTTC.

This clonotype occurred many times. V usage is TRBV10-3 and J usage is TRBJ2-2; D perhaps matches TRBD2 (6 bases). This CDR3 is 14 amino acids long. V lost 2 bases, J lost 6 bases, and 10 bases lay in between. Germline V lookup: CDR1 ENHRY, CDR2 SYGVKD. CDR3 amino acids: CAISEMGGAGELFF. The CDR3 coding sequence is TGTGCCATCAGTGAGATGGGAGGTGCCGGGGAGCTGTTTTTT.

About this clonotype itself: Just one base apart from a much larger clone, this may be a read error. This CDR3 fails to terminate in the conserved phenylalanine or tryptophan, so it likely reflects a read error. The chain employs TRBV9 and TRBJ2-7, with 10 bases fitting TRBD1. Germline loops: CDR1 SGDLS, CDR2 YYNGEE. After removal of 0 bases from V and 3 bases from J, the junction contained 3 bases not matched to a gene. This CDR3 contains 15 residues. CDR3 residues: CASSVGGTGVYEQYC. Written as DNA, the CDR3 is TGTGCCAGCAGCGTAGGAGGGACAGGGGTCTACGAGCAGTACTGC.

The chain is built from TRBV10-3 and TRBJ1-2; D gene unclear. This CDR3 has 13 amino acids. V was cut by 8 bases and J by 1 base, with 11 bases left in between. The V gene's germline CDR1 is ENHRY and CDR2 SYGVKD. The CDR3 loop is CAIARDNNYGYTF. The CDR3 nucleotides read TGTGCCATCGCCCGAGACAATAACTATGGCTACACCTTC.

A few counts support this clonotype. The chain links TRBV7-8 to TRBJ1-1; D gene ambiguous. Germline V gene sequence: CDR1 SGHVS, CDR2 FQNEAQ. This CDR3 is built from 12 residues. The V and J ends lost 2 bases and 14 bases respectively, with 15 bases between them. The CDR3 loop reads CASSLSTSKLFF. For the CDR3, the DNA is TGTGCCAGCAGCTTATCGACATCTAAGCTCTTCTTT.

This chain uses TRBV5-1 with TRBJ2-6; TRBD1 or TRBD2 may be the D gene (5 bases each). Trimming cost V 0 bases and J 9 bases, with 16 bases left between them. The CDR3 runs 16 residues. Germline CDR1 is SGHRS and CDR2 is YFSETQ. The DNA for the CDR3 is TGCGCCAGCAGCTTGGCCATGAGGGGCAGGAGCAACGTCCTGACTTTC. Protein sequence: CASSLAMRGRSNVLTF.

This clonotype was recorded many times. The CDR3, as DNA: TGTGCACAAGACAGGGGGCGAAGCAATCAGCCCCAGCATTTT. Translated: CAQDRGRSNQPQHF. V usage is TRBV24-1 and J usage is TRBJ1-5; 10 nucleotides agree with TRBD1. The germline V gene has CDR1 KGHDR and CDR2 SFDVKD. The CDR3 length is 14 residues.

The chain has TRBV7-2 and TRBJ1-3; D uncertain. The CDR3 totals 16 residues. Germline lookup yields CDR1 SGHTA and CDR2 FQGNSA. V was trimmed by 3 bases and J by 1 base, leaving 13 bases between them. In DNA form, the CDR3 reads TGTGCCAGCAGCTTTTCTAATCCGCGATCTGGAAACACCATATATTTT. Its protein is CASSFSNPRSGNTIYF.

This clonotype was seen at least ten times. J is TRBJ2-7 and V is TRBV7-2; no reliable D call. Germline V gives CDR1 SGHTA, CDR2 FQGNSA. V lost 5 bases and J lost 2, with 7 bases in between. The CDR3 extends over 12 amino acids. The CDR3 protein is CASSKDTYEQYF. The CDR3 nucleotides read TGTGCCAGCAGCAAAGACACCTACGAGCAGTACTTC.

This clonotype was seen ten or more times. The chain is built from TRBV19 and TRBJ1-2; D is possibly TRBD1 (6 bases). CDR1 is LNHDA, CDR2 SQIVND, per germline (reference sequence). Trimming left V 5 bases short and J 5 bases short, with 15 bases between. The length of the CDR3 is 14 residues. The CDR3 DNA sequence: TGTGCCAGTAGTCTGACAGGAACACTGTATGGCTACACCTTC. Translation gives CASSLTGTLYGYTF.

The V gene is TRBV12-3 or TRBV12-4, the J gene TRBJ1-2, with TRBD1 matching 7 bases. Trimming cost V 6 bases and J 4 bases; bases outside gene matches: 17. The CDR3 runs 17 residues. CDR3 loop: CASRGGAGGSTFYGYTF. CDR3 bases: TGTGCCAGCAGAGGGGGGGCAGGGGGATCTACCTTCTATGGCTACACCTTC.

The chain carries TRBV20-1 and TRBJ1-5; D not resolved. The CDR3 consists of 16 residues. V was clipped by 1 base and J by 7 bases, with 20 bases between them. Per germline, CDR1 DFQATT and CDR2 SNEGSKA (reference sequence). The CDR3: CSARASGRAREQPQHF. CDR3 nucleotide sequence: TGCAGTGCTAGAGCTAGCGGGAGGGCCCGGGAGCAGCCCCAGCATTTT.

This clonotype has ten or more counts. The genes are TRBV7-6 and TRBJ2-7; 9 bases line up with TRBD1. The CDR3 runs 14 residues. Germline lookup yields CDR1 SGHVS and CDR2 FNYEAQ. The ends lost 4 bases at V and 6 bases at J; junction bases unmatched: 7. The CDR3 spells CASSSTGTGTEQYF. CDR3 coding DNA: TGTGCCAGCAGCTCGACCGGGACAGGGACCGAGCAGTACTTC.

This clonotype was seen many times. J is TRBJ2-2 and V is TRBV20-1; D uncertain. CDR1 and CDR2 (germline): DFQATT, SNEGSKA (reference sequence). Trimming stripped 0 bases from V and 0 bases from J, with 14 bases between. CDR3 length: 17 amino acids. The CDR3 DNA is TGCAGTGCTAGAGATCGTAGCAGATTCGCGAACACCGGGGAGCTGTTTTTT. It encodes CSARDRSRFANTGELFF.

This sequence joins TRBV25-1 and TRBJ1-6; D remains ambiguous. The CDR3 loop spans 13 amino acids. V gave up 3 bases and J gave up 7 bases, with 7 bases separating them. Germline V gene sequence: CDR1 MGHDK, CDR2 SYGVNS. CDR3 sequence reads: CASSEGKNSPLHF. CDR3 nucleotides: TGTGCCAGCAGTGAGGGGAAAAATTCACCCCTCCACTTT.

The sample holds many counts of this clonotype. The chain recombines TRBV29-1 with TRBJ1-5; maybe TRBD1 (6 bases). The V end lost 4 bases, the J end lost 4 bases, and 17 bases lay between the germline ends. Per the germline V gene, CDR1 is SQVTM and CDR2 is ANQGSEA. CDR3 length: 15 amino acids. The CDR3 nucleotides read TGCAGCGTTGTTTTTGGCCAGGGGATAAATCAGCCCCAGCATTTT. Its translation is CSVVFGQGINQPQHF. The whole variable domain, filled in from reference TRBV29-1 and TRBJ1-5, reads SAVISQKPSRDICQRGTSLTIQCQVDSQVTMMFWYRQQPGQSLTLIATANQGSEATYESGFVIDKFPISRPNLTFSTLTVSNMSPEDSSIYLCSVVFGQGINQPQHFGDGTRLSIL.

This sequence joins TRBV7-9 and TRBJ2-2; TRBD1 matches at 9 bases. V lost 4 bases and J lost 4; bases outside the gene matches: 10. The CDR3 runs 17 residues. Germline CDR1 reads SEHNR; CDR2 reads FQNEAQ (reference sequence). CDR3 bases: TGTGCCAGCAGCTCGGGATCCGGACAGGGGTCCACCGGGGAGCTGTTTTTT. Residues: CASSSGSGQGSTGELFF. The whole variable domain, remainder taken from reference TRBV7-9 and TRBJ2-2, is DTGVSQNPRHKITKRGQNVTFRCDPISEHNRLYWYRQTLGQGPEFLTYFQNEAQLEKSRLLSDRFSAERPKGSFSTLEIQRTEQGDSAMYLCASSSGSGQGSTGELFFGEGSRLTVL.

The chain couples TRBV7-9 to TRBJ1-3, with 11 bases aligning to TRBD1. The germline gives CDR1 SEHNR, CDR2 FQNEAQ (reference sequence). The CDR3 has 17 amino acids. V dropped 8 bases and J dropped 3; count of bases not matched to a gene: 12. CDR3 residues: CASAKIGQGAHGNTIYF. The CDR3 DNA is TGTGCCAGCGCAAAAATCGGACAGGGGGCGCATGGAAACACCATATATTTT.

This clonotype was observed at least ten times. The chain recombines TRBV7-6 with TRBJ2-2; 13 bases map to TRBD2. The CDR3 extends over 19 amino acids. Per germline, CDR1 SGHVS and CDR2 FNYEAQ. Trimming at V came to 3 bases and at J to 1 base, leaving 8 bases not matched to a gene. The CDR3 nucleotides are TGTGCCAGCAGCTTGTTAACCGGGACTAGCGGGATGAACACCGGGGAGCTGTTTTTT. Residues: CASSLLTGTSGMNTGELFF.